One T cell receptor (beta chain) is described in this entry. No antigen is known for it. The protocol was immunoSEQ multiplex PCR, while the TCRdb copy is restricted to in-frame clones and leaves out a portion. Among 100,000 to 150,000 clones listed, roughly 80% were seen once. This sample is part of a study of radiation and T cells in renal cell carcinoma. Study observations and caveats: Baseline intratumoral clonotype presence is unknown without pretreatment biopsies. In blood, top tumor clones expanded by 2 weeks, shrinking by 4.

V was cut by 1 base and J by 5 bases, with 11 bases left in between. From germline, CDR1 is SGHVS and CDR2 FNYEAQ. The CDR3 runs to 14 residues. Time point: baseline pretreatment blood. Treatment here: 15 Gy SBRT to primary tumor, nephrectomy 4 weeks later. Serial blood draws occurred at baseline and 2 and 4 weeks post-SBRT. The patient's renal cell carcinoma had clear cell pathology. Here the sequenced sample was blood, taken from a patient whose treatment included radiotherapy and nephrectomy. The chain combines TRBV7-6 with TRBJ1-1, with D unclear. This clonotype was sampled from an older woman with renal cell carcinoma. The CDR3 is CASSLVGAETEAFF. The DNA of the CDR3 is TGTGCCAGCAGCTTAGTAGGTGCAGAAACTGAAGCTTTCTTT.